This entry concerns a single T cell receptor (beta chain). This CDR3 has 15 amino acids. CDR1 is SEHNR, CDR2 FQNEAQ, per germline (reference sequence). Trimming shortened V by 7 bases and J by 6 bases, and 18 bases separated the two germline ends. Sequencing was performed with immunoSEQ multiplex PCR; in TCRdb, only in-frame clones are kept and a portion is missing. Counted here are 50,000 to 70,000 clones, about 90% occurring once; the ten biggest clones make up less than 7%. The data were taken from a study of blood T cell repertoires in COVID-19. Material for sequencing was peripheral blood. The receptor's source is a man in his sixties with active or convalescent COVID-19. The chain joins TRBV7-9 to TRBJ1-4; perhaps TRBD1 as D (6 bases). The CDR3, as DNA: TGTGCCAGCAACGACCGAACAGGGATCCATGAAAAACTGTTTTTT. Protein sequence: CASNDRTGIHEKLFF.